A selection of T cell receptor beta chains follows, all from one sample in a study of cytomegalovirus exposure and HLA in healthy donors. Assay used: immunoSEQ multiplex PCR; TCRdb lists only in-frame clones, some missing. The data show 85,000 to 90,000 clones, with approximately 79% seen just once and approximately 2.6% held by the top ten. Input material: PBMCs. The receptors stem from a man aged 25-45 years in good health and CMV-seronegative. CDR3s include the opening cysteine and the closing phenylalanine or tryptophan. A D gene is named only where the DNA matches it firmly. The size entry is marked missing in some rows and otherwise reads once, few, many or a size class.

d_call: TRBD1
j_call: TRBJ2-7
v_call: TRBV7-9
clone_size: -
cdr3_nt: TGTGCCAGCAGCTCGACTCCGGGACAGGGGAATTCCTACGAGCAGTACTTC
cdr3_aa: CASSSTPGQGNSYEQYF

d_call: -
j_call: TRBJ1-2
v_call: TRBV7-8
clone_size: -
cdr3_nt: TGTGCCAGCAGCCCGACCCGCGGCTATGGCTACACCTTC
cdr3_aa: CASSPTRGYGYTF

d_call: -
j_call: TRBJ1-2
v_call: TRBV9
clone_size: -
cdr3_nt: TGTGCCAGCAGCGTACTCGGGGACGGGAGAGACTATGGCTACACCTTC
cdr3_aa: CASSVLGDGRDYGYTF

d_call: TRBD1
j_call: TRBJ2-3
v_call: TRBV7-9
clone_size: -
cdr3_nt: TGTGCCAGCAGCTTAAGACAGGGGCCGTTAGGTACGCAGTATTTT
cdr3_aa: CASSLRQGPLGTQYF

d_call: -
j_call: TRBJ2-2
v_call: TRBV7-6
clone_size: -
cdr3_nt: TGTGCCAGCAGCTTAGGGGTCGCGGGAACCGGGGAGCTGTTTTTT
cdr3_aa: CASSLGVAGTGELFF

d_call: -
j_call: TRBJ2-5
v_call: TRBV7-9
clone_size: -
cdr3_nt: TGTGCCACCTCCACGGAACCTAAGGGGGAGACCCAGTACTTC
cdr3_aa: CATSTEPKGETQYF

d_call: -
j_call: TRBJ1-2
v_call: TRBV7-9
clone_size: -
cdr3_nt: TGTGCCAGCAGCTTAGAGACGGGGTCCCACACCTTC
cdr3_aa: CASSLETGSHTF

d_call: -
j_call: TRBJ1-1
v_call: TRBV19
clone_size: once
cdr3_nt: TGTGCCAGTACTGACAGGACAGCCCGGAACACTGAAGCTTTCTTT
cdr3_aa: CASTDRTARNTEAFF

d_call: -
j_call: TRBJ1-3
v_call: TRBV5-1
clone_size: few
cdr3_nt: TGCGCCAGCAGCTTCAGCTCTGGAAACACCATATATTTT
cdr3_aa: CASSFSSGNTIYF

d_call: TRBD1
j_call: TRBJ2-1
v_call: TRBV10-3
clone_size: -
cdr3_nt: TGTGCCATTCAGGCTGGGACAGGGGGTAAGACGAATGAGCAGTTCTTC
cdr3_aa: CAIQAGTGGKTNEQFF

d_call: TRBD2
j_call: TRBJ2-1
v_call: TRBV5-1
clone_size: -
cdr3_nt: TGCGCCAGCAGCTTGGGGAATCTAGCGGGGGGTTACAATGAGCAGTTCTTC
cdr3_aa: CASSLGNLAGGYNEQFF

d_call: TRBD1
j_call: TRBJ1-2
v_call: TRBV5-1
clone_size: -
cdr3_nt: TGCGCCAGCAGCCAATCCCAGGGGGCGCGGGGCTACATCTTC
cdr3_aa: CASSQSQGARGYIF

d_call: -
j_call: TRBJ1-3
v_call: TRBV5-1
clone_size: few
cdr3_nt: TGCGCCAGCAGCTTCACCCAGGGAGGGGCCGCTGGAAACACCATATATTTT
cdr3_aa: CASSFTQGGAAGNTIYF

d_call: -
j_call: TRBJ1-1
v_call: TRBV6-1
clone_size: -
cdr3_nt: TGTGCCAGCAGTGAAGTACAGGGTGGACACACTGAAGCTTTCTTT
cdr3_aa: CASSEVQGGHTEAFF

d_call: TRBD2
j_call: TRBJ2-3
v_call: TRBV12-5
clone_size: -
cdr3_nt: TGTGCTAGTGCCCAAGCGGGAGGTCCGGATACGCAGTATTTT
cdr3_aa: CASAQAGGPDTQYF

d_call: -
j_call: TRBJ2-5
v_call: TRBV28
clone_size: few
cdr3_nt: TGTGCCAGCAGTTTGGGCAGAAGGGAGACCCAGTACTTC
cdr3_aa: CASSLGRRETQYF

d_call: -
j_call: TRBJ1-2
v_call: TRBV7-2
clone_size: few
cdr3_nt: TGTGCCAGCAGCTTACTATCCGTGGGCAGCCACTATGGCTACACCTTC
cdr3_aa: CASSLLSVGSHYGYTF

d_call: -
j_call: TRBJ2-5
v_call: TRBV21-1
clone_size: -
cdr3_nt: TGTGCCAGCTCCAGAAGGAGGCAAGAGACCCAGTACTTC
cdr3_aa: CASSRRRQETQYF

d_call: TRBD1
j_call: TRBJ1-1
v_call: TRBV5-1
clone_size: -
cdr3_nt: TGCGCCAGCAGCTTGCAGGGGGCGCACAACACTGAAGCTTTCTTT
cdr3_aa: CASSLQGAHNTEAFF

d_call: TRBD1
j_call: TRBJ1-2
v_call: TRBV6-1
clone_size: -
cdr3_nt: TGTGCCAGCAGTGCATCGACAGGGTTGCCCTCTGGCTACACCTTC
cdr3_aa: CASSASTGLPSGYTF

d_call: TRBD1
j_call: TRBJ2-1
v_call: TRBV28
clone_size: -
cdr3_nt: TGTGCCAGCAGTTTTTTAGGCAGACAGGGTGGGAATGAGCAGTTCTTC
cdr3_aa: CASSFLGRQGGNEQFF

d_call: TRBD2
j_call: TRBJ2-1
v_call: TRBV5-1
clone_size: few
cdr3_nt: TGCGCCAGCAGCCCGGAGACTAGCGGGGGCAATGAGCAGTTCTTC
cdr3_aa: CASSPETSGGNEQFF

d_call: TRBD1
j_call: TRBJ2-7
v_call: TRBV28
clone_size: once
cdr3_nt: TGTGCCAGCAGGGCCGGGACAGGGAGTTACGAGCAGTACTTC
cdr3_aa: CASRAGTGSYEQYF

d_call: -
j_call: TRBJ1-1
v_call: TRBV18
clone_size: -
cdr3_nt: TGTGCCAGCTCCCGAGGGCCTGACACTGAAGCTTTCTTT
cdr3_aa: CASSRGPDTEAFF

d_call: TRBD2
j_call: TRBJ2-3
v_call: TRBV15
clone_size: -
cdr3_nt: TGTGCCACCAGCAGTCTACTAGCGGGCTCCACAGATACGCAGTATTTT
cdr3_aa: CATSSLLAGSTDTQYF

d_call: -
j_call: TRBJ2-7
v_call: TRBV7-9
clone_size: -
cdr3_nt: TGTGCCAGCAGCTTGGGGATCAGGGCTTCGGACGAGCAGTACTTC
cdr3_aa: CASSLGIRASDEQYF

d_call: TRBD2
j_call: TRBJ2-1
v_call: TRBV7-3
clone_size: -
cdr3_nt: TGTGCCAGCAGCTTCAGAAAGCGGGGGGAGGATGAGCAGTTCTTC
cdr3_aa: CASSFRKRGEDEQFF

d_call: -
j_call: TRBJ1-5
v_call: TRBV7-2
clone_size: few
cdr3_nt: TGTGCCAGCAGCGGGGGGGATGTGAGCAATCAGCCCCAGCATTTT
cdr3_aa: CASSGGDVSNQPQHF

d_call: -
j_call: TRBJ1-3
v_call: TRBV6-5
clone_size: -
cdr3_nt: TGTGCCAGCAGCTCCTCGGTCTCGGGAAACACCATATATTTT
cdr3_aa: CASSSSVSGNTIYF

d_call: -
j_call: TRBJ2-3
v_call: TRBV30
clone_size: -
cdr3_nt: TGTGCCTGGACAGGGTGGGGGGCAGATACGCAGTATTTT
cdr3_aa: CAWTGWGADTQYF

d_call: TRBD2
j_call: TRBJ2-7
v_call: TRBV18
clone_size: -
cdr3_nt: TGTGCCAGCTCAGAAGGGCGGGGGTGGCGGCACGAGCAGTACTTC
cdr3_aa: CASSEGRGWRHEQYF

d_call: TRBD1
j_call: TRBJ2-1
v_call: TRBV4-1
clone_size: once
cdr3_nt: TGCGCCAGCAACCTGTTGACAGGGAAGGAACTCAGCTCCTACAATGAGCAGTTCTTC
cdr3_aa: CASNLLTGKELSSYNEQFF

d_call: -
j_call: TRBJ2-1
v_call: TRBV18
clone_size: -
cdr3_nt: TGTGCCAGCTCACTCCAGGGGGGCTACAATGAGCAGTTCTTC
cdr3_aa: CASSLQGGYNEQFF

d_call: TRBD2
j_call: TRBJ2-3
v_call: TRBV4-3
clone_size: -
cdr3_nt: TGCGCCAGCAGCCAAGGGGGCGGGGGGCCGGCAGATACGCAGTATTTT
cdr3_aa: CASSQGGGGPADTQYF

d_call: -
j_call: TRBJ2-6
v_call: TRBV30
clone_size: -
cdr3_nt: TGTGCCTCCTCAGCTACTGGGGCCAACGCCCTGACTTTC
cdr3_aa: CASSATGANALTF

d_call: -
j_call: TRBJ1-5
v_call: TRBV30
clone_size: -
cdr3_nt: TGTGCCTGGAGCACCGGGACAACCTATAGCAATCAGCCCCAGCATTTT
cdr3_aa: CAWSTGTTYSNQPQHF

d_call: TRBD1
j_call: TRBJ2-7
v_call: TRBV6-5
clone_size: few
cdr3_nt: TGTGCCAGCAGCACCCGTGGACAGGGATTTCAGCAGTACTTC
cdr3_aa: CASSTRGQGFQQYF

d_call: -
j_call: TRBJ1-5
v_call: TRBV27
clone_size: -
cdr3_nt: TGTGCCAGCAGTTTCCAGGGAACACAGCCCCAGCATTTT
cdr3_aa: CASSFQGTQPQHF

d_call: -
j_call: TRBJ2-7
v_call: TRBV5-1
clone_size: few
cdr3_nt: TGCGCCAGCAGCTTCACAGGTTCTAACGAGCAGTACTTC
cdr3_aa: CASSFTGSNEQYF

d_call: -
j_call: TRBJ1-4
v_call: TRBV5-1
clone_size: -
cdr3_nt: TGCGCCAGCAGCGTCCAGGCCTCGAATGAAAAACTGTTTTTT
cdr3_aa: CASSVQASNEKLFF

d_call: -
j_call: TRBJ1-2
v_call: TRBV9
clone_size: few
cdr3_nt: TGTGCCAGCAGCTCCTCCTACTATGGCTACACCTTC
cdr3_aa: CASSSSYYGYTF

d_call: TRBD1
j_call: TRBJ2-3
v_call: TRBV6-6
clone_size: -
cdr3_nt: TGTGCCAGCAGCCCCGGGACAGATTTTAGCACAGATACGCAGTATTTT
cdr3_aa: CASSPGTDFSTDTQYF

d_call: -
j_call: TRBJ1-4
v_call: TRBV5-6
clone_size: once
cdr3_nt: TGTGCCAGCAGCTCCTACGGAGGGTCGGGTAATGAAAAACTGTTTTTT
cdr3_aa: CASSSYGGSGNEKLFF

d_call: TRBD1
j_call: TRBJ2-7
v_call: TRBV2
clone_size: -
cdr3_nt: TGTGCCAGCAGAGAGGACAGGGGGCTAATCTACGAGCAGTACTTC
cdr3_aa: CASREDRGLIYEQYF

d_call: TRBD2
j_call: TRBJ2-4
v_call: TRBV2
clone_size: -
cdr3_nt: TGTGCCAGCAGACAAGGACTAGCGGGGGGCAAAAACATTCAGTACTTC
cdr3_aa: CASRQGLAGGKNIQYF

d_call: TRBD1
j_call: TRBJ1-2
v_call: TRBV5-1
clone_size: once
cdr3_nt: TGCGCCAGCAGCTTGGACAGGGGATTCAACTATGGCTACACCTTC
cdr3_aa: CASSLDRGFNYGYTF

d_call: -
j_call: TRBJ1-5
v_call: TRBV6-1
clone_size: -
cdr3_nt: TGTGCCAGCAGTGAACAGGATCAGCCCCAGCATTTT
cdr3_aa: CASSEQDQPQHF

d_call: -
j_call: TRBJ2-2
v_call: TRBV9
clone_size: -
cdr3_nt: TGTGCCAGCAGCGTTGGGACTTCCGGGGAGCTGTTTTTT
cdr3_aa: CASSVGTSGELFF

d_call: -
j_call: TRBJ1-4
v_call: TRBV6-5
clone_size: few
cdr3_nt: TGTGCCAGCAGTCAGAGAGGAGCCGAAAAACTGTTTTTT
cdr3_aa: CASSQRGAEKLFF

d_call: -
j_call: TRBJ1-5
v_call: TRBV5-5
clone_size: -
cdr3_nt: TGTGCCAGCAGCTTGGTTCCCGATCAGCCCCAGCATTTT
cdr3_aa: CASSLVPDQPQHF